This T cell receptor beta chain emerged from a study of blood T cell repertoires in COVID-19. The CDR3 runs to 16 residues. The germline gives CDR1 SGHNT, CDR2 YYREEE (reference sequence). The V gene end was trimmed by 4 bases and the J gene end by 6 bases; junction bases not matched to a gene: 10. Measured with immunoSEQ multiplex PCR; TCRdb has only the in-frame clones, and not every one. The sample carries under 250,000 clones, 80% to 90% recorded once. Material for sequencing was peripheral blood. The chain has TRBV5-4 and TRBJ2-1, with 10 bases matching TRBD1. The source of this sequence is a man in his forties or fifties with COVID-19, enrolled during active disease. CDR3 loop: CASSRAGTGEVNEQFF. CDR3 sequence (DNA): TGTGCCAGCAGCCGAGCCGGGACAGGGGAAGTCAATGAGCAGTTCTTC. The variable domain in full, completed from reference TRBV5-4 and TRBJ2-1, reads ETGVTQSPTHLIKTRGQQVTLRCSSQSGHNTVSWYQQALGQGPQFIFQYYREEENGRGNFPPRFSGLQFPNYSSELNVNALELDDSALYLCASSRAGTGEVNEQFFGPGTRLTVL.